This T cell receptor (beta chain) was sequenced in a study of regulatory T cells in long-lasting Graves disease. Study-level findings and limits: TRBV28, TRBJ1-2 and TRBJ2-5 were favored in persistent disease.

This sample's time point: newly diagnosed GD, antithyroid drugs for less than 3 months. From RNA extracted from PBMCs, the TCR library was made. Libraries of TCR beta came from iRepertoire HTBI primers plus Arm-PCR of CDR3 regions. TCRdb re-called the multiplex PCR reads with MiXCR, one entry per CDR3 protein. The repertoire holds about 450,000 distinct CDR3 sequences, with 12% to 15% as singletons. This clonotype was detected ten times or more. Its antigen remains unidentified. The CDR3 length is 12 residues. Trimming shortened V by 6 bases and J by 2 bases, and 7 bases separated the two germline ends. Germline V gene lookup returns CDR1 SNHLY and CDR2 FYNNEI. These same records also appear under a second study, on T cells in Graves' hyperthyroidism and ophthalmopathy. That source notes: Researchers barred patients who had uncontrolled infection, other autoimmune disease, pregnancy or lactation. Most clonotypes that expanded in the thyroid above 0.001 also showed up in blood.

The TCR comes from a woman between 50 and 59 years old with Graves disease. V is TRBV2 and J is TRBJ2-5, with D unresolved. The sample in question was peripheral blood mononuclear cells (PBMCs), obtained at new diagnosis, from a patient treated with antithyroid drugs. The CDR3 nucleotides are TGTGCCAGCAGGAACAGTCAAGAGACCCAGTACTTC. Protein product: CASRNSQETQYF.